One sample yielded the 26 T cell receptor beta chains listed below, sequenced in a study of blood T cell repertoires in COVID-19. The data were produced by immunoSEQ multiplex PCR, yet TCRdb's version contains in-frame clones alone and is incomplete. Altogether some 300,000 clones are present, approximately 80% being singletons, with the ten largest covering about 4%. Material: peripheral blood. These receptors all come from a woman in her forties or fifties with active or convalescent COVID-19.

V and J are TRBV16 and TRBJ1-5; D perhaps matches TRBD1 (5 bases). Germline V lookup: CDR1 KGHSY, CDR2 FQNENV. The CDR3 consists of 14 residues. Trimming left V 2 bases short and J 6 bases short, with 11 bases between. The CDR3 nucleotides read TGTGCCAGCAGCCAAGACGCAGGGCCTCAGCCCCAGCATTTT. Its protein is CASSQDAGPQPQHF. Filled out from reference TRBV16 and TRBJ1-5, the complete variable domain reads GEEVAQTPKHLVRGEGQKAKLYCAPIKGHSYVFWYQQVLKNEFKFLISFQNENVFDETGMPKERFSAKCLPNSPCSLEIQATKLEDSAVYFCASSQDAGPQPQHFGDGTRLSIL.

This clone turned up a few times. The chain joins TRBV12-3 or TRBV12-4 to TRBJ2-2; TRBD1 agrees at 8 bases. The CDR3 is made up of 12 amino acids. Losses at the gene ends were 6 bases for V and 9 bases for J; bases not matched to a gene: 3. CDR3 loop: CASSTGGRELFF. The DNA of the CDR3 is TGTGCCAGCAGCACAGGGGGTAGGGAGCTGTTTTTT.

V and J are TRBV10-3 and TRBJ2-3, with TRBD2 matching 10 bases. The length of the CDR3 is 16 residues. The V segment lost 4 bases and the J segment 3 bases; nucleotides outside the gene matches: 7. Germline V gene data show CDR1 as ENHRY and CDR2 as SYGVKD. This CDR3 reads CAISAYSGRQTDTQYF. The CDR3 coding sequence is TGTGCCATCAGTGCGTATAGCGGGAGGCAAACAGATACGCAGTATTTT.

The gene calls are TRBV7-9 and TRBJ2-7; TRBD2 is a possible D gene (6 bases). Germline V gene sequence: CDR1 SEHNR, CDR2 FQNEAQ (reference sequence). The CDR3 has 13 residues. Trimming left V 5 bases short and J 1 base short, with 9 bases between. The chain's CDR3 is CASSRRGSYEQYF. DNA of the CDR3: TGTGCCAGCAGCCGCCGGGGGTCCTACGAGCAGTACTTC. Combining the CDR3 with reference TRBV7-9 and TRBJ2-7 gives the whole variable domain DTGVSQNPRHKITKRGQNVTFRCDPISEHNRLYWYRQTLGQGPEFLTYFQNEAQLEKSRLLSDRFSAERPKGSFSTLEIQRTEQGDSAMYLCASSRRGSYEQYFGPGTRLTVT.

The V gene is TRBV7-2, the J gene TRBJ1-3, with TRBD1 identical over 10 bases. Germline V gene data show CDR1 as SGHTA and CDR2 as FQGNSA. The CDR3 contains 16 residues. Trimming cost V 2 bases and J 2 bases; bases outside gene matches: 3. The CDR3 loop is CASSLKGTGAGNTIYF. CDR3 sequence (DNA): TGTGCCAGCAGCTTAAAAGGGACAGGGGCTGGAAACACCATATATTTT.

This chain connects TRBV2 to TRBJ2-3; 8 bases match TRBD2. After removal of 0 bases from V and 2 bases from J, the junction contained 7 bases not matched to a gene. Looked up from germline, CDR1 is SNHLY and CDR2 is FYNNEI. The CDR3 length is 17 residues. The CDR3 spells CASSEALLAAPTDTQYF. In DNA form, the CDR3 reads TGTGCCAGCAGTGAAGCTCTACTAGCGGCACCCACAGATACGCAGTATTTT.

This clone has at least ten counts. The V gene is TRBV23-1, the J gene TRBJ2-7, with 8 nucleotides matching TRBD1. TRBV23-1 is recorded as an ORF, its role being uncertain. The CDR3 is 17 amino acids. V trimming: 3 bases; J trimming: 0 bases; junction bases outside the gene matches: 10. CDR3 region: CASSHARGQAASYEQYF. For the CDR3, the DNA is TGCGCCAGCAGTCATGCCAGGGGACAGGCGGCCTCCTACGAGCAGTACTTC.

The V call is TRBV30, the J call TRBJ1-1, with a tentative D call TRBD1 (6 bases). Germline V gene sequence: CDR1 GTSNPN, CDR2 SVGIG (reference sequence). Deletions cut 0 bases from V and 3 bases from J, with 17 bases between. CDR3 size: 16 residues. The CDR3 is CAWSVSGGRRDTEAFF. CDR3 nucleotide sequence: TGTGCCTGGAGTGTATCGGGGGGCAGGCGAGACACTGAAGCTTTCTTT.

The chain has TRBV6-5 and TRBJ1-3; maybe TRBD1 (5 bases). This CDR3 is 15 amino acids long. Per the germline V gene, CDR1 is MNHEY and CDR2 is SVGAGI. Trimming cost V 6 bases and J 0 bases, with 12 bases left between them. The CDR3 spells CASRVDSSSGNTIYF. The CDR3 DNA reads TGTGCCAGCAGAGTAGACAGCTCCTCTGGAAACACCATATATTTT.

This chain's CDR3 is CASGSEVTPLHF. The CDR3 nucleotides read TGTGCCAGCGGTTCGGAGGTGACACCCCTCCACTTT. This sequence joins TRBV6-5 and TRBJ1-6, with no clear D. The CDR3 is 12 residues long. CDR1 is MNHEY, CDR2 SVGAGI, per germline. V was shortened by 8 bases and J by 11 bases, with 13 bases between the two germline ends.

The V gene is TRBV9, the J gene TRBJ2-1; 9 bases fit TRBD1. CDR1 and CDR2 from the germline V gene are SGDLS and YYNGEE. Unmatched junction bases numbered 6, after V lost 2 bases and J lost 6 bases. The CDR3 consists of 15 residues. The CDR3 here is CASSVGGGQGNEQFF. DNA for the CDR3: TGTGCCAGCAGCGTTGGTGGGGGACAGGGCAATGAGCAGTTCTTC.

V and J are TRBV28 and TRBJ1-1, with 8 bases aligning to TRBD1. CDR3 length: 19 amino acids. With V trimmed by 3 bases and J by 3 bases, 18 bases remained unmatched. Germline V gene data show CDR1 as MDHEN and CDR2 as SYDVKM. The CDR3 sequence: CASSFKRRDRRNPDTEAFF. CDR3 nucleotide sequence: TGTGCCAGCAGTTTTAAACGCCGGGACAGGAGAAACCCAGACACTGAAGCTTTCTTT.

The chain combines TRBV5-1 with TRBJ2-1; maybe TRBD2 (7 bases). This CDR3 comprises 18 residues. The V gene lost 0 bases and the J gene lost 0 bases, with 16 bases spanning the gap. From germline, CDR1 is SGHRS and CDR2 YFSETQ. DNA for the CDR3: TGCGCCAGCAGCTTGGTGGGGGCAGGGAGGGTCTCCTACAATGAGCAGTTCTTC. The encoded protein is CASSLVGAGRVSYNEQFF. The variable domain in full, with the rest retrieved from reference TRBV5-1 and TRBJ2-1, is KAGVTQTPRYLIKTRGQQVTLSCSPISGHRSVSWYQQTPGQGLQFLFEYFSETQRNKGNFPGRFSGRQFSNSRSEMNVSTLELGDSALYLCASSLVGAGRVSYNEQFFGPGTRLTVL.

The V gene is TRBV3-1 (or the pseudogene TRBV3-2), the J gene TRBJ2-3; D is possibly TRBD2 (5 bases). Germline V gene data show CDR1 as LGHDT and CDR2 as YNNKEL (reference sequence). V lost 1 base and J lost 1, with 9 bases in between. The CDR3 extends over 15 amino acids. CDR3 sequence: CASSQGISGTDTQYF. CDR3 nucleotides: TGTGCCAGCAGCCAAGGAATTAGCGGCACAGATACGCAGTATTTT.

Comments on this clone: One junction end does not reproduce the germline sequence, and a read error may be involved. The chain employs TRBV5-1 and TRBJ2-3, with 8 bases that match TRBD2. CDR1 is SGHRS, CDR2 YFSETQ, per germline. The CDR3 covers 15 residues. For the CDR3, the DNA is TGCGCCAGCAGCTTGGGGACTAGCAGCAAAGATACGCAGTATTTT. Its translation: CASSLGTSSKDTQYF.

This chain connects TRBV7-9 to TRBJ1-1; no reliable D call. Germline V gives CDR1 SEHNR, CDR2 FQNEAQ (reference sequence). V was trimmed by 3 bases and J by 0 bases, leaving 11 bases between them. The CDR3 length is 15 residues. The DNA of the CDR3 is TGTGCCAGCAGCTTCCCCCTCCGGGTGAACACTGAAGCTTTCTTT. Residues: CASSFPLRVNTEAFF.

This rearrangement joins TRBV19 to TRBJ2-7, with D possibly matching TRBD1 (6 bases). CDR3 size: 13 residues. V lost 5 bases to trimming and J lost 0 bases, with 8 bases between them. The germline CDR1 and CDR2 sequences are LNHDA and SQIVND (reference sequence). DNA of the CDR3: TGTGCCAGTAGTCAACAGGGCTCCTACGAGCAGTACTTC. This encodes CASSQQGSYEQYF.

The rearrangement links TRBV27 to TRBJ1-5; perhaps TRBD1 as D (5 bases). The CDR3 runs to 15 residues. V was cut by 5 bases and J by 3 bases, with 14 bases left in between. From germline, CDR1 is MNHEY and CDR2 SMNVEV (reference sequence). For the CDR3, the DNA is TGTGCCAGCAGTCCTCAGGGTAATCTCAATCAGCCCCAGCATTTT. Its translation is CASSPQGNLNQPQHF.

The rearrangement uses TRBV29-1 and TRBJ1-1; the D is unclear. CDR3 length: 12 amino acids. Per the germline V gene, CDR1 is SQVTM and CDR2 is ANQGSEA. Trimming left V 4 bases short and J 2 bases short, with 8 bases between. The DNA for the CDR3 is TGCAGCGTTGTCAGCGCTAACACTGAAGCTTTCTTT. Translating it yields CSVVSANTEAFF.

This chain links TRBV6-5 with TRBJ2-7; D is possibly TRBD1 (6 bases). The CDR3 sequence is 13 residues long. The germline CDR1 and CDR2 sequences are MNHEY and SVGAGI. Trimming cost V 3 bases and J 4 bases, with 10 bases left between them. For the CDR3, the DNA is TGTGCCAGCAGTTATACCAGGGGTTACGAGCAGTACTTC. The encoded protein is CASSYTRGYEQYF.

The gene calls are TRBV28 and TRBJ2-5; tentatively, D is TRBD1 (5 bases). The V end was cut by 8 bases, the J end by 1 base, with 20 bases between. The CDR3 is 16 residues long. Germline loops: CDR1 MDHEN, CDR2 SYDVKM. CDR3 DNA sequence: TGTGCCAGCGCAACGTTAGGCAGGGCCCTCCAAGAGACCCAGTACTTC. This encodes CASATLGRALQETQYF.

CDR3 protein: CASSSPGTANEKLFF. The DNA for the CDR3 is TGTGCCAGCAGTAGCCCCGGGACAGCTAATGAAAAACTGTTTTTT. The chain recombines TRBV28 with TRBJ1-4; 7 nucleotides match TRBD1. J was trimmed by 3 bases and V by 5 bases; bases with no gene match: 6. This CDR3 comprises 15 residues. Germline CDR1 reads MDHEN; CDR2 reads SYDVKM.

J is TRBJ2-4 and V is TRBV6-2 or TRBV6-3, with 8 bases lining up with TRBD1. The J segment lost 5 bases and the V segment lost 5 bases, leaving 11 bases of the junction unmatched. CDR1 and CDR2 (germline): MNHEY, SVGEGT. This CDR3 contains 16 residues. CDR3 in amino acids: CASSKAGGAVENIQYF. CDR3 bases: TGTGCCAGCAGTAAGGCAGGGGGCGCGGTAGAAAACATTCAGTACTTC.

The CDR3 region is CSVGGTGDYGYTF. As DNA, the CDR3 is TGCAGCGTCGGCGGGACAGGGGATTATGGCTACACCTTC. The chain couples TRBV29-1 to TRBJ1-2; 10 nucleotides match TRBD1. J was trimmed by 5 bases and V by 6 bases; bases with no gene match: 6. This CDR3 is built from 13 residues. Germline V gives CDR1 SQVTM, CDR2 ANQGSEA.

This clone was detected a few times. The V call is TRBV28, the J call TRBJ2-3; TRBD2 matches at 10 bases. Germline CDR1 reads MDHEN; CDR2 reads SYDVKM. CDR3 size: 18 residues. The J segment lost 0 bases and the V segment lost 5 bases, leaving 11 bases of the junction unmatched. As DNA, the CDR3 is TGTGCCAGCAGTCAAATAAGTCGGACTAGCGGTAGCACAGATACGCAGTATTTT. Protein: CASSQISRTSGSTDTQYF.

The V and J genes are TRBV19 and TRBJ2-5, with TRBD1 matching over 7 bases. V lost 2 bases and J lost 5; bases outside the gene matches: 5. CDR1 is LNHDA, CDR2 SQIVND, per germline (reference sequence). The CDR3 is 14 amino acids. CDR3 coding DNA: TGTGCCAGTAGTATAACAGGGGTAGGCGAGACCCAGTACTTC. It is translated as CASSITGVGETQYF.